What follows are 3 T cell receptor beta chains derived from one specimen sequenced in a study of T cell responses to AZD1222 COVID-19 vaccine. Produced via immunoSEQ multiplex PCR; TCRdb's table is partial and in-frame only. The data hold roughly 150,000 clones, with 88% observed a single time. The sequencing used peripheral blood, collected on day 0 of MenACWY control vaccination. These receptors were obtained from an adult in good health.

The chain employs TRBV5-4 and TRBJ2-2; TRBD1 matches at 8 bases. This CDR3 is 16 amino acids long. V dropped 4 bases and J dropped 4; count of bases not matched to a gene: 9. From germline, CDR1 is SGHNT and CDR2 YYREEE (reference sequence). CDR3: CASSRDRMGGTGELFF. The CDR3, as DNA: TGTGCCAGCAGCAGGGACAGGATGGGGGGCACCGGGGAGCTGTTTTTT.

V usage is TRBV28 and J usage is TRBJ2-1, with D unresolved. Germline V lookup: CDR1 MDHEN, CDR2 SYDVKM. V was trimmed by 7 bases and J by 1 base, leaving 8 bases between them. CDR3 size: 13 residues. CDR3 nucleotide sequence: TGTGCCAGCACCCGCATGTCCTACAATGAGCAGTTCTTC. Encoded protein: CASTRMSYNEQFF. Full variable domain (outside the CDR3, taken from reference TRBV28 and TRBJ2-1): DVKVTQSSRYLVKRTGEKVFLECVQDMDHENMFWYRQDPGLGLRLIYFSYDVKMKEKGDIPEGYSVSREKKERFSLILESASTNQTSMYLCASTRMSYNEQFFGPGTRLTVL.

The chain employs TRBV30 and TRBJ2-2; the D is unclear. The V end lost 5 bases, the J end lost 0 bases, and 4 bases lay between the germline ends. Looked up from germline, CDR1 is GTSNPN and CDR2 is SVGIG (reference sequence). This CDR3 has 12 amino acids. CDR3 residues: CAWSANTGELFF. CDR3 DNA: TGTGCCTGGTCAGCGAACACCGGGGAGCTGTTTTTT.